What follows are 31 T cell receptor beta chains derived from one specimen sequenced in a study of monozygotic twins with cystic fibrosis. Measured with immunoSEQ multiplex PCR; TCRdb has only the in-frame clones, and not every one. The sample lists about 12,000 clones; 85% were seen once. The sequenced sample was blood. The receptors originated from a man younger than 35 with cystic fibrosis.

The chain links TRBV10-2 to TRBJ2-4, with D possibly being TRBD1 (5 bases). This CDR3 is 15 amino acids long. The germline V gene encodes CDR1 WSHSY and CDR2 SAAADI. The V end was cut by 6 bases, the J end by 10 bases, with 22 bases between. The CDR3 region is CASSHSPVTGLIQYF. The CDR3 region has the DNA TGCGCCAGCAGCCATTCCCCCGTCACAGGCCTTATTCAGTACTTC.

The chain uses TRBV7-2 and TRBJ2-1; D not certain. The CDR3 contains 15 residues. Germline V gives CDR1 SGHTA, CDR2 FQGNSA. Between the trimmed V and J ends, which lost 3 bases and 8 bases, there was a span of 17 bases. CDR3 in DNA: TGTGCCAGCAGCTTCCGGACGGCCACTCTGGATGAGCAGTTCTTC. Translating gives CASSFRTATLDEQFF.

The chain links TRBV30 to TRBJ2-5, with D hard to call. Trimming left V 2 bases short and J 3 bases short, with 10 bases between. Germline V gene sequence: CDR1 GTSNPN, CDR2 SVGIG (reference sequence). The CDR3 has 13 residues. Here the CDR3 reads CAWSTRLKETQYF. The DNA of the CDR3 is TGTGCCTGGAGTACCAGACTTAAAGAGACCCAGTACTTC. Supplemented by reference TRBV30 and TRBJ2-5, the full variable domain reads SQTIHQWPATLVQPVGSPLSLECTVEGTSNPNLYWYRQAAGRGLQLLFYSVGIGQISSEVPQNLSASRPQDRQFILSSKKLLLSDSGFYLCAWSTRLKETQYFGPGTRLLVL.

The chain recombines TRBV7-3 with TRBJ2-5, with a possible D match to TRBD2 (6 bases). CDR1 and CDR2 from the germline V gene are SGHTA and FQGTGA. The CDR3 is 13 residues long. The ends were cut back, 5 bases at V and 4 bases at J, with 11 bases in the middle. CDR3 sequence (DNA): TGTGCCAGCAGCCGGGGACTCCGAGAGACCCAGTACTTC. Protein: CASSRGLRETQYF.

The chain links TRBV11-1 to TRBJ2-3, with D hard to call. The CDR3 loop spans 14 amino acids. V shed 3 bases and J shed 6 bases, with 13 bases lying between them. Germline assignment: CDR1 SGHAT and CDR2 FQDESV (reference sequence). The CDR3 region has the DNA TGTGCCAGCAGCTTTCTGACTCCCATGGATACGCAGTATTTT. Encoded protein: CASSFLTPMDTQYF.

The V call is TRBV6-5, the J call TRBJ2-5; the D gene is possibly TRBD1 (7 bases). The tail of the sequence fits TRBJ2-7 better, so the J call may be wrong. The germline CDR1 and CDR2 sequences are MNHEY and SVGAGI. The CDR3 totals 15 residues. CDR3 bases: TGTGCCAGCAGTTCCTCCAGGGGGGCCGGGTACGAGCAGTACTTC. Its protein is CASSSSRGAGYEQYF.

The V gene is TRBV7-8, the J gene TRBJ2-7; D unclear. CDR3 length equals 11 residues. Germline assignment: CDR1 SGHVS and CDR2 FQNEAQ. V lost 2 bases and J lost 12, with 11 bases in between. As DNA, the CDR3 is TGTGCCAGCAGCTTACTGGGAATGCTGTACTTC. This translates into CASSLLGMLYF.

This rearrangement joins TRBV30 to TRBJ1-3, with D unclear. CDR3 length equals 15 residues. Germline CDR1 reads GTSNPN; CDR2 reads SVGIG (reference sequence). V was trimmed by 0 bases and J by 0 bases, leaving 9 bases between them. CDR3 sequence (DNA): TGTGCCTGGAGTGTAGGCAGGAGCTCTGGAAACACCATATATTTT. Translated: CAWSVGRSSGNTIYF.

The chain combines TRBV6-1 with TRBJ2-7; 10 bases are shared with TRBD2. The CDR3 runs to 15 residues. The V gene's germline CDR1 is MNHNS and CDR2 SASEGT. Trimming cost V 3 bases and J 6 bases; bases outside gene matches: 8. This chain's CDR3 is CASSDRGLATGEQYF. The CDR3 nucleotides read TGTGCCAGCAGTGATCGGGGACTAGCGACCGGCGAGCAGTACTTC.

The chain combines TRBV27 with TRBJ2-5; 7 nucleotides align to TRBD2. V trimming: 3 bases; J trimming: 5 bases; junction bases outside the gene matches: 12. The V gene's germline CDR1 is MNHEY and CDR2 SMNVEV (reference sequence). The CDR3 runs to 16 residues. This CDR3 reads CASSFQAGPPRETQYF. CDR3 coding DNA: TGTGCCAGCAGTTTTCAAGCGGGGCCCCCAAGGGAGACCCAGTACTTC.

The chain couples TRBV7-3 to TRBJ2-2, with 7 bases identical to TRBD1. The CDR3 contains 15 residues. Germline lookup yields CDR1 SGHTA and CDR2 FQGTGA. The ends lost 5 bases at V and 3 bases at J; junction bases unmatched: 6. The CDR3 bases are TGTGCCAGCAGCCCCGACAGGGTCCACACCGGGGAGCTGTTTTTT. Residues: CASSPDRVHTGELFF.

The chain links TRBV11-2 to TRBJ2-5, with 10 nucleotides matching TRBD2. In germline, CDR1 is SGHAT, CDR2 FQNNGV. Trimming at V came to 5 bases and at J to 5 bases, leaving 14 bases not matched to a gene. The CDR3 contains 17 residues. The CDR3 loop is CASSPTGVLAGEETQYF. The CDR3 coding sequence is TGTGCCAGCAGCCCCACGGGGGTCCTAGCGGGAGAGGAGACCCAGTACTTC.

This sequence joins TRBV7-6 and TRBJ2-3; TRBD2 agrees at 8 bases. The CDR3 runs 15 residues. Germline-derived CDR1 and CDR2 are SGHVS and FNYEAQ. V shed 2 bases, J shed 7 bases, and the junction held 8 bases outside the gene matches. The CDR3 region has the DNA TGTGCCAGCAGCTTACCAGCGGGAGTTGGTAATACGCAGTATTTT. Translated, it gives CASSLPAGVGNTQYF.

DNA for the CDR3: TGTGCCAGCAGCTTGCCCTCAGGGGGTGCCTCCTACAATGAGCAGTTCTTC. Translated, it gives CASSLPSGGASYNEQFF. The J gene is TRBJ2-1, the V gene TRBV5-4; TRBD1 aligns across 7 bases. The CDR3 totals 17 residues. V shed 1 base and J 0 bases; nucleotides not matched to a gene: 7. The germline V gene has CDR1 SGHNT and CDR2 YYREEE (reference sequence).

This chain uses TRBV11-2 with TRBJ1-1; D gene uncertain. The CDR3 covers 13 residues. Germline lookup yields CDR1 SGHAT and CDR2 FQNNGV. Trimming removed 5 bases from V and 1 base from J, with 8 bases in between. The CDR3 bases are TGTGCCAGCAGCCCGCCGTGGAACACTGAAGCTTTCTTT. This translates into CASSPPWNTEAFF.

The CDR3 bases are TGTGCCAGCAGCTTTCCCCCGGGACACAATGAGCAGTTCTTC. Protein sequence: CASSFPPGHNEQFF. V is TRBV5-4 and J is TRBJ2-1, with D perhaps TRBD1 or TRBD2 (5 bases each). Trimming shortened V by 2 bases and J by 5 bases, and 11 bases separated the two germline ends. The CDR3 is 14 residues long. The V gene's germline CDR1 is SGHNT and CDR2 YYREEE (reference sequence).

V is TRBV5-6 and J is TRBJ2-1; D remains unclear. The V and J ends lost 4 bases and 0 bases respectively, with 14 bases between them. CDR1 and CDR2 (germline): SGHDT, YYEEEE. The CDR3 is 16 amino acids. The CDR3 DNA follows: TGTGCCAGCAGCCCGGACCCGCCTAGCTCCTACAATGAGCAGTTCTTC. Translated: CASSPDPPSSYNEQFF.

V is TRBV6-4 and J is TRBJ2-2; D gene ambiguous. CDR1 and CDR2 (germline): MRHNA, SNTAGT. CDR3 length equals 15 residues. Trimming left V 0 bases short and J 1 base short, with 6 bases between. In DNA, the CDR3 is TGTGCCAGCAGTGACTCGAATCAGAACACCGGGGAGCTGTTTTTT. Its translation: CASSDSNQNTGELFF.

The chain joins TRBV30 to TRBJ1-4; D not certain. Trimming removed 4 bases from V and 7 bases from J, with 13 bases in between. CDR1 is GTSNPN, CDR2 SVGIG, per germline (reference sequence). The CDR3 spans 13 residues. CDR3 nucleotides: TGTGCCTGGATCCCGGAGGGAATTGAAAAACTGTTTTTT. It specifies CAWIPEGIEKLFF.

This sequence joins TRBV2 and TRBJ1-5; 9 positions agree with TRBD1. The V segment lost 8 bases and the J segment 7 bases; nucleotides outside the gene matches: 3. Germline-derived CDR1 and CDR2 are SNHLY and FYNNEI. The length of the CDR3 is 12 residues. The CDR3 DNA is TGTGCCAGCGGGGACAGGGTCCAGCCCCAGCATTTT. Translated: CASGDRVQPQHF.

This chain links TRBV11-2 with TRBJ1-4; perhaps TRBD1 as D (5 bases). V was cut by 5 bases and J by 5 bases, with 15 bases left in between. The CDR3 has 15 amino acids. Germline-derived CDR1 and CDR2 are SGHAT and FQNNGV. As DNA, the CDR3 is TGTGCCAGCAGCCCTACCTCGGGACCGAATGAAAAACTGTTTTTT. This sequence encodes CASSPTSGPNEKLFF.

The V and J genes are TRBV5-6 and TRBJ1-5; the D gene is possibly TRBD1 (5 bases). V was pared by 1 base and J by 7 bases, with 15 bases between. Germline V lookup: CDR1 SGHDT, CDR2 YYEEEE. The CDR3 has 15 residues. CDR3 nucleotide sequence: TGTGCCAGCAGCTTGCCCGGGCTGGGACGACAGCCCCAGCATTTT. Translated: CASSLPGLGRQPQHF. Combining the CDR3 with reference TRBV5-6 and TRBJ1-5 gives the whole variable domain DAGVTQSPTHLIKTRGQQVTLRCSPKSGHDTVSWYQQALGQGPQFIFQYYEEEERQRGNFPDRFSGHQFPNYSSELNVNALLLGDSALYLCASSLPGLGRQPQHFGDGTRLSIL.

The rearrangement uses TRBV9 and TRBJ2-1; TRBD1 aligns across 9 bases. The CDR3 covers 16 residues. Germline CDR1 SGDLS, CDR2 YYNGEE. V shed 3 bases and J 7 bases; nucleotides not matched to a gene: 11. This CDR3 reads CASSAKTGTGPNEQFF. CDR3 sequence (DNA): TGTGCCAGCAGCGCCAAGACCGGGACAGGGCCAAATGAGCAGTTCTTC.

The J gene is TRBJ1-5, the V gene TRBV2; TRBD1 might be the D (6 bases). With 4 bases removed from V and 3 bases from J, the gap between germline ends came to 10 bases. Germline CDR1 SNHLY, CDR2 FYNNEI. CDR3 length: 14 amino acids. In DNA, the CDR3 is TGTGCCAGCAGTGGCGGACAGAACAATCAGCCCCAGCATTTT. It codes for CASSGGQNNQPQHF.

This chain uses TRBV6-1 with TRBJ1-2; weak D call: TRBD1 (5 bases). This CDR3 contains 14 residues. Germline loops: CDR1 MNHNS, CDR2 SASEGT. The ends were cut back, 6 bases at V and 4 bases at J, with 15 bases in the middle. CDR3 in amino acids: CASSLRDGLYGYTF. The CDR3 nucleotides read TGTGCCAGCAGCCTCCGGGACGGCCTCTATGGCTACACCTTC.

This clone was seen once. The genes are TRBV4-1 and TRBJ2-3; D not certain. The germline CDR1 and CDR2 sequences are MGHRA and YSYEKL. The CDR3 is made up of 13 amino acids. Trimming cost V 3 bases and J 2 bases, with 6 bases left between them. The CDR3 region has the DNA TGCGCCAGCAGCCACCGAGACACAGATACGCAGTATTTT. Translating gives CASSHRDTDTQYF.

V and J are TRBV4-2 and TRBJ1-2; D is unresolved. Per the germline V gene, CDR1 is LGHNA and CDR2 is YNFKEQ. This CDR3 region has 16 residues. V shed 6 bases and J shed 5 bases, with 22 bases lying between them. The CDR3, as DNA: TGTGCCAGCAGGGTGAACCCGGGCTCCGCCCTTTATGGCTACACCTTC. Translation gives CASRVNPGSALYGYTF.

The chain links TRBV19 to TRBJ2-7, with D tentatively TRBD2 (5 bases). Germline assignment: CDR1 LNHDA and CDR2 SQIVND (reference sequence). There are 15 residues in the CDR3. Trimming took off 7 bases at V and 4 bases at J, with 20 bases between the two ends. The CDR3 nucleotides read TGTGCCAGTAACCATATAGAGGAGGACCATTACGAGCAGTACTTC. This encodes CASNHIEEDHYEQYF.

V is TRBV5-4 and J is TRBJ2-5, with 8 bases identical to TRBD2. The CDR3 extends over 15 amino acids. CDR1 is SGHNT, CDR2 YYREEE, per germline (reference sequence). V gave up 0 bases and J gave up 5 bases; unmatched junction bases: 6. This chain's CDR3 is CASSLERERGETQYF. The CDR3 DNA reads TGTGCCAGCAGCTTGGAGCGGGAGAGAGGGGAGACCCAGTACTTC.

V gene TRBV7-2 combines with J gene TRBJ2-7, with no clear D. Germline V gene data show CDR1 as SGHTA and CDR2 as FQGNSA. Trimming took 0 bases from V and 0 from J, leaving 6 bases between them. This CDR3 has 14 residues. CDR3: CASSLALSSYEQYF. The CDR3 DNA reads TGTGCCAGCAGCTTAGCACTCAGCTCCTACGAGCAGTACTTC.

The rearrangement links TRBV15 to TRBJ2-1; D remains unclear. Germline assignment: CDR1 LNHNV and CDR2 YYDKDF (reference sequence). Trimming left V 3 bases short and J 10 bases short, with 7 bases between. The CDR3 extends over 11 amino acids. CDR3 nucleotides: TGTGCCACCAGCAGGGCCAAGGAGCAGTTCTTC. It translates to CATSRAKEQFF. The entire variable domain, with the rest obtained from reference TRBV15 and TRBJ2-1, is as follows: DAMVIQNPRYQVTQFGKPVTLSCSQTLNHNVMYWYQQKSSQAPKLLFHYYDKDFNNEADTPDNFQSRRPNTSFCFLDIRSPGLGDTAMYLCATSRAKEQFFGPGTRLTVL.